This T cell receptor beta chain was identified in a study of cytomegalovirus exposure and HLA in healthy donors. Germline CDR1 reads GTSNPN; CDR2 reads SVGIG (reference sequence). With 3 bases removed from V and 0 bases from J, the gap between germline ends came to 15 bases. This CDR3 comprises 16 residues. A single count supports this clone. Antigen: not known. Findings and limits, study-wide: Reported performance of the classifier showed diagnosis of cytomegalovirus status with high specificity and sensitivity. Rare sequences made up most TCRs, while some public TCRs were found in many donors. Researchers counted 150 to 200 TCR beta chains as cytomegalovirus-associated.

Profiling relied on immunoSEQ multiplex PCR, and the TCRdb table lists in-frame clones only, not all of them. The profile shows approximately 260,000 clones, around 86% of them singletons. The receptor was isolated from a woman aged 18-29 years in good health and CMV-seronegative. The specimen sequenced was PBMCs. The rearrangement uses TRBV30 and TRBJ2-4, with a weak D call TRBD2 (5 bases). CDR3 bases: TGTGCCTGGAGGACGGAGGCGGAACTAGCCAAAAACATTCAGTACTTC. Protein sequence: CAWRTEAELAKNIQYF.